The T cell receptor beta chain described here comes from a study of CD8 T cells in Susac syndrome. Random hexamers were used to reverse transcribe about 0.45 to 1 ug of RNA. Amplification of the TCR beta CDR3 was carried out by immunoSEQ multiplex PCR, which spanned a total of 54 Vbeta and 13 Jbeta segments. A single record per CDR3 protein comes from TCRdb applying MiXCR to the immunoSEQ multiplex PCR reads. Of under 350,000 distinct CDR3 sequences detected, roughly nine tenths appear once; the ten largest clones hold over 0.05%. Treatment-naive patients with stable or active relapsing-remitting disease were the multiple sclerosis controls. TEMRA cells were enriched by FACS, while CD8+ and CD4+ T cells were obtained through a negative isolation that was performed magnetically. The CDR3 runs to 16 residues. The ends were cut back, 4 bases at V and 1 base at J, with 17 bases in the middle. Germline CDR1 SGHRS, CDR2 YFSETQ.

Material: CD4+ T cells from PBMCs. The J gene is TRBJ1-1, the V gene TRBV5-1; D gene unclear. The receptor was derived from a human donor with multiple sclerosis. CDR3 sequence (DNA): TGCGCCAGCAGCCAGGAATCATTAATAGGGAACACTGAAGCTTTCTTT. Translated, it gives CASSQESLIGNTEAFF.